The present TCR beta chain was sequenced within a study of identifying expanded T cells in peripheral blood. Study results and caveats: Technical replicates showed about 1.1 changed clones; two weeks roughly 15; four weeks 19. Variance in clone template counts between roughly two-week samples significantly increased with total template count across all healthy donors.

Healthy donors had no documented immune events, such as infections, while sampled. As for this clone: Its antigen is not identified.

The germline V gene encodes CDR1 MRHNA and CDR2 SNTAGT. This CDR3 is built from 13 residues. V dropped 4 bases and J dropped 3 bases, with 6 bases sitting between them. Profiled with immunoSEQ multiplex PCR; TCRdb holds only in-frame clones, not every one. The sample carries some 100,000 clones, 75% to 90% recorded once. The clonotype originates from a person aged 18 to 75 in good health. The sequencing input was blood. This chain links TRBV6-4 with TRBJ2-2, with D perhaps TRBD2 (5 bases). The CDR3 nucleotides read TGTGCCAGCAGTGTTAGCGACACCGGGGAGCTGTTTTTT. Residues: CASSVSDTGELFF.